The TCR beta chain under discussion was sequenced for a study of CD8+CD57+ T cells in acquired aplastic anemia. About the study: Sorted CD4+ and CD8+ cells yielded around 3.3 ug of DNA on average.

The V gene's germline CDR1 is SGHTA and CDR2 FQGNSA. The CDR3 length is 16 residues. This clonotype was recorded only once. Antigen unknown. An end of the junction differs from the germline gene, which may be a read error. General study findings and limits: Patients and controls turned out to have approximately 29 CD8+ CDR3 sequences in common.

Genomic DNA acted as the template from which TCR beta VDJ combination and CDR3 sequence profiling were carried out. TCRdb re-called the reads with MiXCR, one entry per CDR3 protein. The top ten hold roughly 8% of the sample, which has approximately 270,000 distinct CDR3 sequences, roughly 50% seen once. The gene calls are TRBV7-2 and TRBJ2-2; TRBD2 matches at 10 bases. The receptor was derived from a human donor with severe aplastic anemia or a healthy control (not recorded which). Specimen: sorted CD4+, CD8+, or CD8+CD57+ T cells (not recorded which) from PBMCs. CDR3 coding DNA: TGTGCCAGCAGACCTCAGCTAGCGGGAGTCGCCGGGGAGCTGGTTTTT. It specifies CASRPQLAGVAGELVF.